Listed below are T cell receptor beta chains from one sample, sequenced in a study of T cells in Graves' hyperthyroidism and ophthalmopathy. Each CDR3 protein gets one entry after TCRdb re-called the multiplex PCR reads with MiXCR. The repertoire holds hundreds of thousands of distinct CDR3 sequences, with under 25% as singletons. The source material was blood. These TCRs come from a man aged 25 to 40 with Graves' ophthalmopathy. Each CDR3 is given with its conserved first and last residue. The order of the fields is J gene, D gene, V gene, clone size, CDR3 DNA, CDR3 protein. D genes are given only for firm matches. The size entry is marked missing in some rows and otherwise reads once, few, many or a size class.

TRBJ2-5,.,TRBV27,few,TGTGCCAGCAAAGAACTTGGGCAGGGAGAGACCCAGTACTTC,CASKELGQGETQYF
TRBJ2-5,TRBD1,TRBV6-1,.,TGTGCCAGCAGGGGCGGGACAGGAGAAGAGACCCAGTACTTC,CASRGGTGEETQYF
TRBJ1-3,.,TRBV6-1,.,TGTGCCAGCAGTGAAGGGCCGACCCTCCCTGGAAACACCATATATTTT,CASSEGPTLPGNTIYF
TRBJ2-1,TRBD2,TRBV20-1,.,TGCAGTGCCCAAGCGGGAGCTGCGTATGAGCAGTTCTTC,CSAQAGAAYEQFF
TRBJ2-7,.,TRBV11-2,many,TGTGCCAGCAGCTCTACGGGGTCTTACTCCTACGAGCAGTACTTC,CASSSTGSYSYEQYF
TRBJ2-5,.,TRBV12-3/TRBV12-4,.,TGTGCCAGCAGTTTCGGCCAAGGGCCCGAGACCCAGTACTTC,CASSFGQGPETQYF
TRBJ2-3,.,TRBV12-3/TRBV12-4,many,TGTGCCAGCAGTCTACAGGAGACTAGCACAGATACGCAGTATTTT,CASSLQETSTDTQYF
TRBJ1-3,.,TRBV3-1,many,TGTGCCAGCAGCCAAGATTTACAGGCCCCTTGGAACACCATATATTTT,CASSQDLQAPWNTIYF
TRBJ2-7,.,TRBV2,.,TGTGCCAGCAGTGACGACGCCGGAGGAGCTAGCACCCACGAGCAGTACTTC,CASSDDAGGASTHEQYF
TRBJ2-2,TRBD1,TRBV28,.,TGTGCCAGCAGTTTAGCGGACAGGGACACCGGGGAGCTGTTTTTT,CASSLADRDTGELFF
TRBJ2-2,.,TRBV6-1,.,TGTGCCAGCGCTCGGTTAGGGGAGCTGTTTTTT,CASARLGELFF
TRBJ2-7,TRBD2,TRBV7-2,many,TGTGCCAGCAGCCCGTCTAGCGGTACCTCCTACGAGCAGTACTTC,CASSPSSGTSYEQYF
TRBJ2-5,TRBD2,TRBV7-9,.,TGTGCCAGCAGCTTAGTAGCGGGAGAGGGTGAGACCCAGTACTTC,CASSLVAGEGETQYF
TRBJ1-5,.,TRBV12-3/TRBV12-4,many,TGTGCCAGCAGTATAGGAGTAAGCAATCAGCCCCAGCATTTT,CASSIGVSNQPQHF
TRBJ1-6,.,TRBV28,.,TGTGCCAGCAGCCTGACCGGGACTGGTAATTCACCCCTCCACTTT,CASSLTGTGNSPLHF
TRBJ1-1,.,TRBV5-1,many,TGCGCCAGCAGCTTGGTACAGAGCACTGAAGCTTTCTTT,CASSLVQSTEAFF
TRBJ2-7,.,TRBV20-1,many,TGCAGTGCTAGAGAGGGGCGGGAATTCTACGAGCAGTACTTC,CSAREGREFYEQYF
TRBJ1-1,.,TRBV20-1,many,TGCAGTGCCAGTGGCGCGGGGATGAACACTGAAGCTTTCTTT,CSASGAGMNTEAFF
TRBJ2-1,TRBD1,TRBV6-1,.,TGTGCCAGCAGGAGGACAGGCTCCTACAATGAGCAGTTCTTC,CASRRTGSYNEQFF
TRBJ2-1,.,TRBV9,.,TGTGCCAGCAGCGTAGACGGGAGAATCTACAATGAGCAGTTCTTC,CASSVDGRIYNEQFF
TRBJ2-2,TRBD2,TRBV28,few,TGTGCCAGCAGCCATGGGGTAGCGGGACCCGGGGAGCTGTTTTTT,CASSHGVAGPGELFF
TRBJ2-3,TRBD2,TRBV6-5,few,TGTGCCAGCAGTTACTCGTTAAGGCTAGCGGGAGCGGTCCCCACAGATACGCAGTATTTT,CASSYSLRLAGAVPTDTQYF
TRBJ2-7,.,TRBV3-1,many,TGTGCCAGCAGCGGCGGGTTGAGTTCGTGCGAGCAGTACTTC,CASSGGLSSCEQYF
TRBJ1-6,.,TRBV28,few,TGTGCCAGCAGTTCCCCCAATTCACCCCTCCACTTT,CASSSPNSPLHF
TRBJ2-3,.,TRBV7-9,few,TGTGCCAGCAGCTCCCCGGGTCAGCCCTTTGATACGCAGTATTTT,CASSSPGQPFDTQYF
TRBJ2-5,.,TRBV15,.,TGTGCCACCCGCAGGGTCCAAGAGACCCAGTACTTC,CATRRVQETQYF
TRBJ2-3,.,TRBV28,few,TGTGCCAGCAGTCCTTGGGTTGAGGGCACAGATACGCAGTATTTT,CASSPWVEGTDTQYF
TRBJ2-7,TRBD2,TRBV3-1,.,TGTGCCAGCGGCCAAGATGAAGGGCTAGCGGGGGGATTCTACGAGCAGTACTTC,CASGQDEGLAGGFYEQYF
TRBJ2-5,.,TRBV29-1,.,TGCAGCGTTGAATTACAGCAAGAGACCCAGTACTTC,CSVELQQETQYF
TRBJ2-1,TRBD2,TRBV19,.,TGTGCCAGTAGCCAATCTAGCGGGAGGGCATCCTACAATGAGCAGTTCTTC,CASSQSSGRASYNEQFF
TRBJ1-5,TRBD1,TRBV27,many,TGTGCCAGCAGTACCACAGGGGGCCACCAGCCCCAGCATTTT,CASSTTGGHQPQHF